Listed here is a single T cell receptor beta chain. Antigen specificity is unknown. A universal primer site was added by template switching, and unique molecular identifiers were carried by the cDNA. TCRdb redid the calling of the 5' RACE reads with MiXCR, one entry per CDR3 protein. This repertoire shows some 900,000 distinct CDR3 sequences, 9% to 15% found once; its top ten account for roughly 1.6%. The length of the CDR3 is 14 residues. Germline CDR1 is KGHDR and CDR2 is SFDVKD. V was shortened by 5 bases and J by 5 bases, with 14 bases between the two germline ends. This sample is drawn from a study of identical twins. Study-wide results and caveats: Insertions were reduced in abundant cord blood beta clonotypes but not in memory repertoires.

These data also formed part of another study, on yellow fever vaccine responses in identical twins.

The rearrangement joins TRBV24-1 to TRBJ1-1; no clear D gene. Specimen: PBMCs. This receptor was identified in a woman aged 18 to 35 in good health. The chain's CDR3 is CATSGTAEETEAFF. In DNA form, the CDR3 reads TGTGCCACCAGTGGGACGGCCGAGGAGACTGAAGCTTTCTTT.